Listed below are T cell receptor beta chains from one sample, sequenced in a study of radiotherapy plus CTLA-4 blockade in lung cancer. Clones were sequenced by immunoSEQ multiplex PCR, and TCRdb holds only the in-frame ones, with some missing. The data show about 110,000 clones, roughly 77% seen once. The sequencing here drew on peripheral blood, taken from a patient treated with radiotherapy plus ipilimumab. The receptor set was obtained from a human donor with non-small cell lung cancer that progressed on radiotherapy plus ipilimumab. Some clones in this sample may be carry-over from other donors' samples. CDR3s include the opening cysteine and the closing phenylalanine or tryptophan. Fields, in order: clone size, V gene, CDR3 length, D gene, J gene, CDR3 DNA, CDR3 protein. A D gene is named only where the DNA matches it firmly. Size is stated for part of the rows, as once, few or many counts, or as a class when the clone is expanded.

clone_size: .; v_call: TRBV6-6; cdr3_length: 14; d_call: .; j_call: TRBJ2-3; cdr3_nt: TGTGCCAGCAGGAAACCGGGACCATCCAATACGCAGTATTTT; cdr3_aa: CASRKPGPSNTQYF
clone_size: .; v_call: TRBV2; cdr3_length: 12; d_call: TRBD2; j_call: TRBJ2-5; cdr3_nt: TGTGCCGGAAGCGGGACTCAAGAGACCCAGTACTTC; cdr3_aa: CAGSGTQETQYF
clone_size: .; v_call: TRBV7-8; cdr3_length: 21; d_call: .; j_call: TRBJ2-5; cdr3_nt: TGTGCCAGCAGCTTAGCTGGTCGACTGGTGCGGACGGACAGATTGGGTGAGACCCAGTACTTC; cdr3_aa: CASSLAGRLVRTDRLGETQYF
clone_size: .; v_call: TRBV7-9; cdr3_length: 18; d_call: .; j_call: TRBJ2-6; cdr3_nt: TGTGCCAGCAGTTCCGACAGGCGCCCCTCCTCTGGGGCCAACGTCCTGACTTTC; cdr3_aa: CASSSDRRPSSGANVLTF
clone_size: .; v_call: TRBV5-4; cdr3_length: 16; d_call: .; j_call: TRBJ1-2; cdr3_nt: TGTGCCAGCAGCTTGAAGGGGCTGGTAGTGGCAGGAGGCTACACCTTC; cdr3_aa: CASSLKGLVVAGGYTF
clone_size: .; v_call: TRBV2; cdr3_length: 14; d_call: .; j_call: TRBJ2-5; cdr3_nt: TGTGCCAGCAGGTACCCGGGACTTCAAGAGACCCAGTACTTC; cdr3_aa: CASRYPGLQETQYF
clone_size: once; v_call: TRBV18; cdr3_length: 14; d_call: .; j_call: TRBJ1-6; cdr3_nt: TGTGCCAGCTCACCATCGGGGAATAATTCACCCCTCCACTTT; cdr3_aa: CASSPSGNNSPLHF
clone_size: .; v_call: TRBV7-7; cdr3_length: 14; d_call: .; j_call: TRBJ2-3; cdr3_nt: TGTGCTAGCAGCCTCGGGGTTAGCACAGATACGCAGTATTTT; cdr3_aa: CASSLGVSTDTQYF
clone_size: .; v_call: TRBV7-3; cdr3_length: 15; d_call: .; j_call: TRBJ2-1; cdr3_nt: TGTGCCAGCAGCTTAACGCGGGGCTCCTACAATGAGCAGTTCTTC; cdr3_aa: CASSLTRGSYNEQFF
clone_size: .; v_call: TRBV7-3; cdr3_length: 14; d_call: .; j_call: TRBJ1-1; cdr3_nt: TGTGCCAGCAGCTTAAACGGGGGTAACACTGAAGCTTTCTTT; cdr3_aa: CASSLNGGNTEAFF
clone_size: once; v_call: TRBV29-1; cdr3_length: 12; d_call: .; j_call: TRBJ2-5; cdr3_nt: TGCAGCGTTGGGCAAGGCTTCGAGACCCAGTACTTC; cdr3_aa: CSVGQGFETQYF
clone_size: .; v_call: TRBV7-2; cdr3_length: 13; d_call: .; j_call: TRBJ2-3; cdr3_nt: TGTGCCAGCAGCTTAGAAAGCACAGATACGCAGTATTTT; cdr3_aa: CASSLESTDTQYF
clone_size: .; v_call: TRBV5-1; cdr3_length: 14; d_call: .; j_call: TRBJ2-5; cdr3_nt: TGCGCCAGCAGCCCCATCCAGTCGGAGAAGACCCAGTACTTC; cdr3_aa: CASSPIQSEKTQYF
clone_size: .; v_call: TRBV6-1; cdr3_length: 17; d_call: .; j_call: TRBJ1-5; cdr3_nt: TGTGCCAGCAGTGATTTACGGGCAGTCACCGTTAATCAGCCCCAGCATTTT; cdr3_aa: CASSDLRAVTVNQPQHF
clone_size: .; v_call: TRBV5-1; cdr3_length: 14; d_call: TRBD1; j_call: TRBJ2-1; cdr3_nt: TGCGCCAGCAGCCACGGACAGGGGGTGGATGAGCAGTTCTTC; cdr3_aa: CASSHGQGVDEQFF
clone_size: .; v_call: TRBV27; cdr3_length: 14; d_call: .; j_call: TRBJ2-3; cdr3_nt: TGTGCCAGCAGTTTATGGCCCCAAACAGATACGCAGTATTTT; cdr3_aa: CASSLWPQTDTQYF
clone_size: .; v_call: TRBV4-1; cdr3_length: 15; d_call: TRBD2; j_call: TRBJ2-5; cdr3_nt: TGCGCCAGCAGCTATACGGTAGCGGGGGGAGGGACCCAGTACTTC; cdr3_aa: CASSYTVAGGGTQYF
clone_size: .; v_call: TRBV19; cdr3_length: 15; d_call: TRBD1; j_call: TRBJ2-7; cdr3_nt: TGTGCCAGTAGTATGGAAGGGGGCGGCTCCTACGAGCAGTACTTC; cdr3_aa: CASSMEGGGSYEQYF
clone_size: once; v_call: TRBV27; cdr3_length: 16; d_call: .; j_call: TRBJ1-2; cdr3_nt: TGTGCCAGCAGTCCCATCGAACTACTGGCTAACTATGGCTACACCTTC; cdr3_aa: CASSPIELLANYGYTF
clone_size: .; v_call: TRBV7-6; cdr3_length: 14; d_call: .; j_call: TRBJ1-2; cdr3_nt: TGTGCCAGCAGCCTCGGGGCAGGAAACTATGGCTACACCTTC; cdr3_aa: CASSLGAGNYGYTF
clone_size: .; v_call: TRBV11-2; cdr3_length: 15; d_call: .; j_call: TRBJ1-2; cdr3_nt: TGTGCCAGCAGCTACGGGGGGGGCTTCGGCTATGGCTACACCTTC; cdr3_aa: CASSYGGGFGYGYTF
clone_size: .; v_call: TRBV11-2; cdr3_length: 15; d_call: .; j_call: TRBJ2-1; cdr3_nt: TGTGCCAGCAGCTTAGGAGCCTACCTGAACAATGAGCAGTTCTTC; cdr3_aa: CASSLGAYLNNEQFF
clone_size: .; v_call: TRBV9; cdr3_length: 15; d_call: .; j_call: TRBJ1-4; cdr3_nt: TGTGCCAGCAGCCCCCGTGGGCAGGTTAATGAAAAACTGTTTTTT; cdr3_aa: CASSPRGQVNEKLFF
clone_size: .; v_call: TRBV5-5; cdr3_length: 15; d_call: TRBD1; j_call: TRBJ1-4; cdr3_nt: TGTGCCAGCAGCTTGGACAGGGGCCTGAATGAAAAACTGTTTTTT; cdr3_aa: CASSLDRGLNEKLFF
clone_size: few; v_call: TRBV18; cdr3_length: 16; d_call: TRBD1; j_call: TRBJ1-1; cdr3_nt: TGTGCCAGCTCACGGGGACAGCCTACGATGAACACTGAAGCTTTCTTT; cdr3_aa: CASSRGQPTMNTEAFF
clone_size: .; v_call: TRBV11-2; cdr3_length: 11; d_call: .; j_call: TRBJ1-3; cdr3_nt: TGTGCCAGCAGCCAGGGAAACACCATATATTTT; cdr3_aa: CASSQGNTIYF
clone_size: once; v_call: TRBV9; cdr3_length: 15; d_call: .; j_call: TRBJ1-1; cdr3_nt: TGTGCCAGCAGTGGTCGGGCGACATTGAACACTGAAGCCTTCTTT; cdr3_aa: CASSGRATLNTEAFF
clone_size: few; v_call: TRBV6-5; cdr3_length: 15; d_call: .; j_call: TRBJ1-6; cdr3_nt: TGTGCCAGCAGTTACGGTGGGGGCTATAATTCACCCCTCCACTTT; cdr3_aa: CASSYGGGYNSPLHF
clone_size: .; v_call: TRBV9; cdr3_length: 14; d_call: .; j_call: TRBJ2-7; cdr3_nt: TGTGCCAGCAGCGTAGAAAAAGGGGGCTACGAGCAGTACTTC; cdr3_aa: CASSVEKGGYEQYF
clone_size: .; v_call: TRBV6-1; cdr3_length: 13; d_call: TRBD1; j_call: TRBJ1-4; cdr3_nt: TGTGCCAGCAGTGAAGCGCGACAGGGCTCGCTGTTTTTT; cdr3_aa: CASSEARQGSLFF
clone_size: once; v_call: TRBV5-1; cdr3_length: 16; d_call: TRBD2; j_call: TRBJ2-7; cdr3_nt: TGCGCCAGCAGCTTCGGGACTAGCGGGGGACTCTACGAGCAGTACTTC; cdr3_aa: CASSFGTSGGLYEQYF
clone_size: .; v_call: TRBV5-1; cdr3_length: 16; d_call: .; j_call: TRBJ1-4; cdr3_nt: TGCGCCAGCAGCCGAACCGGGTCTTCCTTACAGGAAAAACTGTTTTTT; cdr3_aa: CASSRTGSSLQEKLFF
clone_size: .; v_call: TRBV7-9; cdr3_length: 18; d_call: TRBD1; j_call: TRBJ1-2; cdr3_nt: TGTGCCAGCAGCTTAGGGTCAGGTGGCCGGGACAGTGACTATGGCTACACCTTC; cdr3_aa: CASSLGSGGRDSDYGYTF
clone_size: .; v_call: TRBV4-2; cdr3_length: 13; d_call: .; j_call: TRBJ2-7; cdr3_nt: TGTGCCAGCAGCCAACAGGGGCACTACGAGCAGTACTTC; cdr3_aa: CASSQQGHYEQYF
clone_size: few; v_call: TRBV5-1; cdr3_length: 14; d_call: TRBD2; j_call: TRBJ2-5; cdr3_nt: TGCGCCAGCAGAACTAGCGGGGTCACAGAGACCCAGTACTTC; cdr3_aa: CASRTSGVTETQYF
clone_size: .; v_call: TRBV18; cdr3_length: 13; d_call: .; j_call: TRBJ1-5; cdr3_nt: TGTGCCAGCTCACCAGGGGAGGATCAGCCCCAGCATTTT; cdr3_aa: CASSPGEDQPQHF
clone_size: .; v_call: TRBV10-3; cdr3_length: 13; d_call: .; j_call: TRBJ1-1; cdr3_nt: TGTGCCATTAAGTACGCACAGAACACTGAAGCTTTCTTT; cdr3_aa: CAIKYAQNTEAFF
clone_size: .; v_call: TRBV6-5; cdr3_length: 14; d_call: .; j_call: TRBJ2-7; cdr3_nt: TGTGCCAGCAGTTACTCGGGGGTACTAGGCGAGCAGTACTTC; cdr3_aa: CASSYSGVLGEQYF
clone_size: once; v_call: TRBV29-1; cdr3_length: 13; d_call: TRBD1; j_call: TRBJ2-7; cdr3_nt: TGCAGCGTTGAAGAAACAGGGGCCTACGAGCAGTACTTC; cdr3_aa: CSVEETGAYEQYF
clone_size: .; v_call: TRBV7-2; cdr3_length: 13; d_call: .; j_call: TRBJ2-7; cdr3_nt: TGTGCCAGCAGCTTTCTTGAGTGGTACGAGCAGTACTTC; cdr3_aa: CASSFLEWYEQYF
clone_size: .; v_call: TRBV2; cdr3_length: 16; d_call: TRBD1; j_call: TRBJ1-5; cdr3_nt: TGTGCCAGCAGGCCCCCGACAGGGTTGGGAAATCAGCCCCAGCATTTT; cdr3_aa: CASRPPTGLGNQPQHF
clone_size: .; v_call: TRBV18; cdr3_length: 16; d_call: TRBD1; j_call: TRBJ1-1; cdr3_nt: TGTGCCAGCTCACCGGGACAGGGAAGAGCGGCCGCTGAAGCTTTCTTT; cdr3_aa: CASSPGQGRAAAEAFF
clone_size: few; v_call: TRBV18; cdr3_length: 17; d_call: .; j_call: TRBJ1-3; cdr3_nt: TGTGCCAGCTCCCCGCGAGGCCCCACCGTCTCTGGAAACACCATATATTTT; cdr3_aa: CASSPRGPTVSGNTIYF
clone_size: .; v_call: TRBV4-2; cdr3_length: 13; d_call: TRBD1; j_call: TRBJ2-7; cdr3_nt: TGTGCCAGCAGCCCACAGGGGTACTACGAGCAGTACTTC; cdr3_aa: CASSPQGYYEQYF
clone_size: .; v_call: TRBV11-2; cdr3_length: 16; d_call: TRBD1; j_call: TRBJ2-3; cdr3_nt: TGTGCCAGCAGGAAAAACAGGGGGCGAAGCACAGATACGCAGTATTTT; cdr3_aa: CASRKNRGRSTDTQYF
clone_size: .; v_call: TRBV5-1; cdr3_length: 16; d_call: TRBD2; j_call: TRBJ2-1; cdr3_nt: TGCGCCAGCAGCTTGTCGGCTAGCGGGGGATACAATGAGCAGTTCTTC; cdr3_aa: CASSLSASGGYNEQFF
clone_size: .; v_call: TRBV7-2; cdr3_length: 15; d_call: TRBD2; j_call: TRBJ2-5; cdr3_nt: TGTGCCAGCAGCCCCGGGGTCGCGGGGGGAGAGACCCAGTACTTC; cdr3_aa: CASSPGVAGGETQYF
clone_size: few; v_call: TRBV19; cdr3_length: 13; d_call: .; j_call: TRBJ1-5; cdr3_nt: TGTGCCATTTCCCGGGACTACTATCAGCCCCAGCATTTT; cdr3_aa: CAISRDYYQPQHF
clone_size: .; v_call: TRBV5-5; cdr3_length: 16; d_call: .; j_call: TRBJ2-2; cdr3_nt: TGTGCCAGCAGCTTGGGGGCTCTTCGAAGGGGCGGGGAGCTGTTTTTT; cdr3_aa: CASSLGALRRGGELFF
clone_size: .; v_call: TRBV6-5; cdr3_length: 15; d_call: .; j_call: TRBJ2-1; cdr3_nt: TGTGCCAGCAGTTATAACGGGGACTCCTACAATGAGCAGTTCTTC; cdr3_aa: CASSYNGDSYNEQFF
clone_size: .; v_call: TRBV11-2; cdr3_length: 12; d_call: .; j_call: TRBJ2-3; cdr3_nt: TGTGCCAGCAGCCAGGTCACAGATACGCAGTATTTT; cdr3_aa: CASSQVTDTQYF
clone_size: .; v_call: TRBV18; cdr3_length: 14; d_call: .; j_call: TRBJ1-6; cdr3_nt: TGTGCCAGCTCACCAGGTCAAGAGAGTCAGGCCCTCCACTTT; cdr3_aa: CASSPGQESQALHF
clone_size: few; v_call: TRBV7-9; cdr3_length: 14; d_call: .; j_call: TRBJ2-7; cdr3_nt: TGTGCCAGCAGCTTACGGGCAGGGTCGGATGAGCAGTACTTC; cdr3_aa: CASSLRAGSDEQYF
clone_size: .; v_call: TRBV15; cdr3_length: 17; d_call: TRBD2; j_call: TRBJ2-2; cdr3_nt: TGTGCCACCAGCAGAGATTTGGGACTAGCGGGGGACCGGGAGCTGTTTTTT; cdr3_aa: CATSRDLGLAGDRELFF
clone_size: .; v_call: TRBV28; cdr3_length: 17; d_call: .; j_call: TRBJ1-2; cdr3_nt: TGTGCCAGCAGTTTATACGGTATGCAGAAGAATGATTATGGCTACACCTTC; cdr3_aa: CASSLYGMQKNDYGYTF
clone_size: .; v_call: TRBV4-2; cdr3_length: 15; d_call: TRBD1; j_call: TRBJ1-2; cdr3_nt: TGTGCCAGCAGCCAAGCCTTGGACAGGGACTGGGGCTACACCTTC; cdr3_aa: CASSQALDRDWGYTF
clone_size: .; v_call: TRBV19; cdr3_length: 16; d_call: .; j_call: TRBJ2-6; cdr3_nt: TGTGCCAGTAGTATAACCCTTACCTCTGGGGCCAACGTCCTGACTTTC; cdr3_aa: CASSITLTSGANVLTF
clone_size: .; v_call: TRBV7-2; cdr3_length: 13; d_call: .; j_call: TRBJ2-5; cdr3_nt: TGTGCCAGCGCGAGCGTCTTACAAGAGACCCAGTACTTC; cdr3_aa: CASASVLQETQYF
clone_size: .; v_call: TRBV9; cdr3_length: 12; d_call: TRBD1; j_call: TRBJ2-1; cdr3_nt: TGTGCCAGCAGCGGCCCGGGACAGGGCCAGTTCTTC; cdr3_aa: CASSGPGQGQFF
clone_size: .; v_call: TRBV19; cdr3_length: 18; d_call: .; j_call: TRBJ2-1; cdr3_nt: TGTGCCAGTAGTATAGATCGACGGAGTCGTAAACATTACAATGAGCAGTTCTTC; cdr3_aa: CASSIDRRSRKHYNEQFF